These 7 T cell receptor beta chains originate from one sample sequenced in a study of shared clonotypes between healthy human individuals. Some clones are missing from TCRdb's copy, which holds only in-frame ones; the method was immunoSEQ multiplex PCR. The sample shows about 2,200,000 clones, about 93% of them seen only once. Naive CD8 isolation took CD45RO-negative cells positively selected for CCR7 and excluded terminally differentiated effector memory CD45RA+ cells. The material sequenced was naive CD8+ T cells from PBMCs. The receptors here all came from a man between 18 and 35 years old in good health. Some clones in this sample may be carry-over from other donors' samples.

The V call is TRBV7-9, the J call TRBJ2-7, with D unclear. CDR1 and CDR2 (germline): SEHNR, FQNEAQ (reference sequence). The V end was cut by 1 base, the J end by 6 bases, with 10 bases between. The CDR3 spans 13 residues. CDR3 nucleotide sequence: TGTGCCAGCAGCTTAGGTGGTGTGGTCGAGCAGTACTTC. Protein sequence: CASSLGGVVEQYF.

The chain employs TRBV29-1 and TRBJ1-4; D is unresolved. V gave up 3 bases and J gave up 5 bases, with 4 bases separating them. Germline assignment: CDR1 SQVTM and CDR2 ANQGSEA. This CDR3 spans 11 amino acids. In nucleotides, the CDR3 is TGCAGCGTTGATAGAAATGAAAAACTGTTTTTT. Protein product: CSVDRNEKLFF.

The genes are TRBV28 and TRBJ2-5; D may be TRBD2 (7 bases). The germline CDR1 and CDR2 sequences are MDHEN and SYDVKM. The CDR3 covers 15 residues. V dropped 5 bases and J dropped 7 bases, with 20 bases sitting between them. CDR3 nucleotides: TGTGCCAGCAGTCCCTTAGAGGCGGGGGCCCCGACCCAGTACTTC. Translation gives CASSPLEAGAPTQYF. The entire variable domain, with the rest obtained from reference TRBV28 and TRBJ2-5, is as follows: DVKVTQSSRYLVKRTGEKVFLECVQDMDHENMFWYRQDPGLGLRLIYFSYDVKMKEKGDIPEGYSVSREKKERFSLILESASTNQTSMYLCASSPLEAGAPTQYFGPGTRLLVL.

The DNA for the CDR3 is TGTGCCAGCAGCATATGGACAGAACAAGAGACCCAGTACTTC. Translated, it gives CASSIWTEQETQYF. The rearrangement uses TRBV5-4 and TRBJ2-5; TRBD1 might be the D (6 bases). From germline, CDR1 is SGHNT and CDR2 YYREEE (reference sequence). CDR3 size: 14 residues. Trimming pared 4 bases from V and 2 bases from J, leaving 12 bases between.

V usage is TRBV6-5 and J usage is TRBJ1-2, with TRBD1 identical over 8 bases. The germline CDR1 and CDR2 sequences are MNHEY and SVGAGI. Unmatched junction bases numbered 0, after V lost 2 bases and J lost 7 bases. The CDR3 extends over 12 amino acids. The CDR3 bases are TGTGCCAGCAGTTACGACAGGGGTGGCTACACCTTC. It translates to CASSYDRGGYTF.

The CDR3 is CASSPPPDRPSYNEQFF. CDR3 DNA sequence: TGTGCCAGCAGTCCTCCCCCGGACAGGCCGTCCTACAATGAGCAGTTCTTC. The chain is built from TRBV27 and TRBJ2-1; TRBD1 agrees at 7 bases. This CDR3 spans 17 amino acids. Germline V gene sequence: CDR1 MNHEY, CDR2 SMNVEV (reference sequence). The J segment lost 1 base and the V segment lost 5 bases, leaving 11 bases of the junction unmatched.

This chain connects TRBV14 to TRBJ2-5, with a tentative D call TRBD2 (6 bases). Trimming pared 4 bases from V and 5 bases from J, leaving 11 bases between. This CDR3 has 13 residues. Germline lookup yields CDR1 SGHDN and CDR2 FVKESK. CDR3 DNA sequence: TGTGCCAGCAGCCGAGGCCGGGGGGAGACCCAGTACTTC. Translation gives CASSRGRGETQYF.